One and the same sample provided the 2 T cell receptor beta chains below, sequenced in a study of T cells in Graves' hyperthyroidism and ophthalmopathy (dated by TCRdb to about 2019). Libraries were built with multiplex PCR. Sequencing instrument: Illumina HiSeq 2000. Amplification of TCR beta CDR3 regions was carried out from RNA transcripts. The TCR CDR3 was subjected to a first round of RT-PCR using the HTBI primer set and the Qiagen OneStep RT-PCR kit. The public reads were reprocessed in TCRdb via fastp at Q25 and MiXCR, keeping in-frame beta chains. Identical CDR3 protein sequences are pooled into one entry, listed with their most common genes and DNA. This sample holds 700,000 or so distinct CDR3 sequences; roughly 15% were observed only once. The leading ten clones occupy approximately 8% of the sample. The sequenced material came from blood. These receptors were collected from a man aged 18 to 30 with Graves' hyperthyroidism.

This clonotype was counted at least ten times. The chain has TRBV20-1 and TRBJ1-2, with 7 bases aligning to TRBD1. The germline V gene encodes CDR1 DFQATT and CDR2 SNEGSKA (reference sequence). The CDR3 runs to 12 residues. Losses at the gene ends were 5 bases for V and 5 bases for J; bases not matched to a gene: 5. The CDR3 spells CSASGQRYGYTF. CDR3 bases: TGCAGTGCTTCGGGACAGAGATATGGCTACACCTTC.

The sample holds a few counts of this clonotype. This chain uses TRBV5-6 with TRBJ2-7, with D possibly being TRBD1 or TRBD2 (5 bases each). From germline, CDR1 is SGHDT and CDR2 YYEEEE. CDR3 length: 14 amino acids. V shed 1 base and J shed 9 bases, with 17 bases lying between them. CDR3 loop: CASSLHQGSRGQYF. Written as DNA, the CDR3 is TGTGCCAGCAGCTTGCACCAGGGATCCCGGGGGCAGTACTTC.